The clone carrying this T cell receptor (beta chain) has ten or more counts. Its target is not known. These data are taken from a study of response to subunit inactivated influenza vaccine. Study findings and constraints: The authors suggested that every seasonal influenza vaccination recruits few new T cells.

TCRdb reprocessed the RT-PCR reads with MiXCR, giving one entry per CDR3 protein. The table records 450,000 to 550,000 distinct CDR3 sequences, roughly 27% of them present only once. Trimming cost V 6 bases and J 0 bases; bases outside gene matches: 3. Germline CDR1 SEHNR, CDR2 FQNEAQ (reference sequence). The CDR3 totals 14 residues. The genes are TRBV7-9 and TRBJ2-7, with TRBD1 identical over 9 bases. This clonotype was sampled from a man aged 50-60 years who received an inactivated influenza vaccine. Here the sequenced sample was CD4+ T cells sorted from PBMCs, taken more than 4 days after vaccination. In nucleotides, the CDR3 is TGTGCCAGCAGAGGGACAGGGTTCTCCTACGAGCAGTACTTC. This translates into CASRGTGFSYEQYF.